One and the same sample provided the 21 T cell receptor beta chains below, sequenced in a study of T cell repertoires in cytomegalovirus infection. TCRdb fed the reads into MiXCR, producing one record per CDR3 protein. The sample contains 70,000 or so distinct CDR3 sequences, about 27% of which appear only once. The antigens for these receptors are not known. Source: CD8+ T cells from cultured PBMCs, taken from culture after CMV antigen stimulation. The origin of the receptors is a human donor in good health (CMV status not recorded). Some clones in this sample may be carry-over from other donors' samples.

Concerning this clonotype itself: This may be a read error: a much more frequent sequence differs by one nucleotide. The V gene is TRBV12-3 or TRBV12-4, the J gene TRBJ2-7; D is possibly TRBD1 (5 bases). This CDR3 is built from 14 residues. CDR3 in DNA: TGTGCCAACAGTCTCCCTATCTACAGGTACGAGCAGTACTTC. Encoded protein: CANSLPIYRYEQYF.

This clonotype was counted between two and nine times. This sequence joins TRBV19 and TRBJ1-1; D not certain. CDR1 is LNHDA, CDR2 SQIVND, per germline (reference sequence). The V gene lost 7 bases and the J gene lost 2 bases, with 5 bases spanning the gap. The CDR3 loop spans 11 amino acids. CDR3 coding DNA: TGTGCCAGTATGTCAAACACTGAAGCTTTCTTT. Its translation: CASMSNTEAFF.

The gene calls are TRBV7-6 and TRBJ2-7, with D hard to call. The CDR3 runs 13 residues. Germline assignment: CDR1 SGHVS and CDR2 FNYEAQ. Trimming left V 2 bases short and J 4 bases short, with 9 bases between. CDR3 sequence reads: CASSLKIGYEQYF. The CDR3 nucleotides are TGTGCCAGCAGCTTAAAAATAGGGTACGAGCAGTACTTC.

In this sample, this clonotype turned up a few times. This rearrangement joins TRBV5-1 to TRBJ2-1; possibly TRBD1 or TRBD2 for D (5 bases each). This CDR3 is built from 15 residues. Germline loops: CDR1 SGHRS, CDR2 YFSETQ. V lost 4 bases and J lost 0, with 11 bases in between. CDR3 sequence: CASSTGTTSYNEQFF. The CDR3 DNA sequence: TGCGCCAGCAGCACCGGGACCACCTCCTACAATGAGCAGTTCTTC.

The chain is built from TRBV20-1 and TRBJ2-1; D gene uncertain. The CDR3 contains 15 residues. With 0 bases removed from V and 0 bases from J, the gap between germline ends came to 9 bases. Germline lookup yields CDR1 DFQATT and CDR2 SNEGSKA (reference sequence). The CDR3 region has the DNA TGCAGTGCTAGAGATCGAGATGACTCCTACAATGAGCAGTTCTTC. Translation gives CSARDRDDSYNEQFF.

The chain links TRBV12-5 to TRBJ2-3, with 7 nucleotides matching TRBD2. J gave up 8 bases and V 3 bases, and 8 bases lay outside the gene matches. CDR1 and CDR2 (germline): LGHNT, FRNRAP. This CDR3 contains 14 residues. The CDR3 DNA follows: TGTGCTAGTGGTTTCGGCGCGGGGGACGTTACGCAGTATTTT. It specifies CASGFGAGDVTQYF.

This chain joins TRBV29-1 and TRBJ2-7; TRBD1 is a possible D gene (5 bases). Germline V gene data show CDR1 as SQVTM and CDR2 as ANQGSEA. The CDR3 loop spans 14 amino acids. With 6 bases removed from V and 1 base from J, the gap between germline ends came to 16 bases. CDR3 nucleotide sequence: TGCAGCGTACAAGACAGCGCGATATCCTACGAGCAGTACTTC. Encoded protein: CSVQDSAISYEQYF.

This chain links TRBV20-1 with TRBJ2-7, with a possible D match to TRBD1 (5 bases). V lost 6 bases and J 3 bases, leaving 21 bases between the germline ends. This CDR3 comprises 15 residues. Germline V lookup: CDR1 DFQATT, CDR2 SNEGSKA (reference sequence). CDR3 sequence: CSAPPTENFDYEQYF. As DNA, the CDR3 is TGCAGTGCCCCTCCGACAGAAAACTTTGACTACGAGCAGTACTTC.

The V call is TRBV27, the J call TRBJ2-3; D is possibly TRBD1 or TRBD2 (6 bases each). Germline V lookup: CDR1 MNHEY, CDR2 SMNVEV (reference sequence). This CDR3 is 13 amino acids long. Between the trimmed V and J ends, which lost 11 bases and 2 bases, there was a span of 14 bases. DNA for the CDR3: TGTGCCTCAGGGGCTAGCGTCACAGATACGCAGTATTTT. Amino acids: CASGASVTDTQYF.

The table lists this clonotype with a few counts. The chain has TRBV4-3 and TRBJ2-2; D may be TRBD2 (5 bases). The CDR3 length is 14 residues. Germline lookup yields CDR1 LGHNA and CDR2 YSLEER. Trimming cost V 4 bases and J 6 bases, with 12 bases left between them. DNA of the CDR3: TGCGCCAGCAGCCTGGCTAAGGAGGCCGGGGAGCTGTTTTTT. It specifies CASSLAKEAGELFF.

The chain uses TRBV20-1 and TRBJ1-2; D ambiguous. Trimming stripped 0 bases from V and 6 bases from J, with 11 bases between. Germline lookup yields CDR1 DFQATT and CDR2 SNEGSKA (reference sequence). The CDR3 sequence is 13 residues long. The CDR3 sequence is CSARDPVGNGYTF. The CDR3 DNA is TGCAGTGCTAGAGATCCGGTGGGGAATGGCTACACCTTC.

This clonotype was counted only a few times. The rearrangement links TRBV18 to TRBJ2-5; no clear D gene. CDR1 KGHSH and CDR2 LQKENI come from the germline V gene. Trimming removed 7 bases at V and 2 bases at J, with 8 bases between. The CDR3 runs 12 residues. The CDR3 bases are TGTGCCAGCTTTTACTCGCAAGAGACCCAGTACTTC. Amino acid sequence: CASFYSQETQYF.

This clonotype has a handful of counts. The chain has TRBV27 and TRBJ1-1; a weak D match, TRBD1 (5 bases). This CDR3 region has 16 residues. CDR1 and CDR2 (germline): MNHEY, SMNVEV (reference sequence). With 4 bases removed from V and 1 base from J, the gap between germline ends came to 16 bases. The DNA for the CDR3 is TGTGCCAGCAGTTCATATCGGCAGGGACCGAACACTGAAGCTTTCTTT. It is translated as CASSSYRQGPNTEAFF.

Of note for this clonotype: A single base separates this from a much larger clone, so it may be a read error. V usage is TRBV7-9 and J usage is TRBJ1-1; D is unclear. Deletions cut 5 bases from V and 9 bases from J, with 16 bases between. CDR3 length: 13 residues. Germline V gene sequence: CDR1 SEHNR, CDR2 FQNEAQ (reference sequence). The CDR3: CASSQDLVGKAFF. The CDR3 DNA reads TGTGCCAGCAGCCAGGACCTCGTCGGTAAAGCTTTCTTT.

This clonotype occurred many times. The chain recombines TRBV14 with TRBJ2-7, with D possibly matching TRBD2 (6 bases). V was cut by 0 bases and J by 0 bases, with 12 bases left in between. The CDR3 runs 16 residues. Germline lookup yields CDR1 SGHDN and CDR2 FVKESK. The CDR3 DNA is TGTGCCAGCAGCCAAGAACGGAGGGGAGACTCCTACGAGCAGTACTTC. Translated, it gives CASSQERRGDSYEQYF.

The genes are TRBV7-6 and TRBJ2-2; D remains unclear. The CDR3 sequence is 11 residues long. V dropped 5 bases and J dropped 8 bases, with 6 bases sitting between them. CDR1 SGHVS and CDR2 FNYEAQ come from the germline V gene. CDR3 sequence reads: CASSPGGELFF. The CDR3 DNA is TGTGCCAGCAGCCCCGGGGGGGAGCTGTTTTTT. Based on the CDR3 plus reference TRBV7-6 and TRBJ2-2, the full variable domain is GAGVSQSPRYKVTKRGQDVALRCDPISGHVSLYWYRQALGQGPEFLTYFNYEAQQDKSGLPNDRFSAERPEGSISTLTIQRTEQRDSAMYRCASSPGGELFFGEGSRLTVL.

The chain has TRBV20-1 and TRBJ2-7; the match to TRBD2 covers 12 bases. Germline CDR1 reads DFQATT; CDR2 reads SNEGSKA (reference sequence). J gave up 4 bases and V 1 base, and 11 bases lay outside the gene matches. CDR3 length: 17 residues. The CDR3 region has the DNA TGCAGTGCTAGAGTACTAGCGGGGGGCCCCAACATGTACGAGCAGTACTTC. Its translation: CSARVLAGGPNMYEQYF.

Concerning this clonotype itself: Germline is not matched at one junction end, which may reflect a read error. CDR3 protein: CSVDGSSYHERFF. The CDR3 DNA reads as TGCAGCGTTGACGGGAGTTCCTATCATGAGCGGTTCTTC. The rearrangement joins TRBV29-1 to TRBJ2-1, with D possibly TRBD2 on 6 matching bases. This CDR3 spans 13 amino acids. The germline V gene has CDR1 SQVTM and CDR2 ANQGSEA.

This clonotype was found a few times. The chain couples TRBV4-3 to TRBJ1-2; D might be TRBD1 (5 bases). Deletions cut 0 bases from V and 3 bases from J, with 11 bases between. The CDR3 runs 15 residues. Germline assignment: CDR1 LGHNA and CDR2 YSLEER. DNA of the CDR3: TGCGCCAGCAGCCAAGATGCCAGGGTTTACTATGGCTACACCTTC. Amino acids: CASSQDARVYYGYTF.

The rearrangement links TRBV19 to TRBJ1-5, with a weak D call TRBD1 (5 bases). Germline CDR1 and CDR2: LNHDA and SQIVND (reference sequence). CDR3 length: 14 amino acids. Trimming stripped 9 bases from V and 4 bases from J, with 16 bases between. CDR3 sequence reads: CARSQDMINQPQHF. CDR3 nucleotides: TGTGCCAGGAGTCAGGACATGATAAATCAGCCCCAGCATTTT.

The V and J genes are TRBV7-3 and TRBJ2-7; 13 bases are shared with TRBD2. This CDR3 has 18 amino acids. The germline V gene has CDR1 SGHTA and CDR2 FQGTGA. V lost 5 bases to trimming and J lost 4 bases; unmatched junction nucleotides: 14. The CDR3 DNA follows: TGTGCCAGCAGCCACACACAACTAGCGGGAGGGTCGGTTTACGAGCAGTACTTC. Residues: CASSHTQLAGGSVYEQYF.